Each of the 29 T cell receptor beta chains below was sequenced from the same sample in a study of T cell repertoires in ileal Crohn's disease. The time point here: proximal margin of the surgical specimen (macroscopically non-inflamed). This table comes from immunoSEQ multiplex PCR, and its TCRdb copy is limited to in-frame clones, with some not included. The repertoire consists of 6,500 or so clones, with 70% to 75% occurring once and the leading ten covering approximately 8.9%. The specimen was ileal tissue. Receptors originate from an adult with Crohn's disease.

The chain has TRBV7-9 and TRBJ2-7, with 9 bases that match TRBD2. In germline, CDR1 is SEHNR, CDR2 FQNEAQ (reference sequence). This CDR3 region has 13 residues. V lost 4 bases to trimming and J lost 3 bases; unmatched junction nucleotides: 1. The CDR3 here is CASSYSGSYEQYF. In DNA form, the CDR3 reads TGTGCCAGCAGCTATAGCGGGAGCTACGAGCAGTACTTC.

The rearrangement links TRBV5-1 to TRBJ1-1; 12 bases are a match to TRBD1. Losses at the gene ends were 4 bases for V and 1 base for J; bases not matched to a gene: 5. CDR3 length: 16 residues. Germline assignment: CDR1 SGHRS and CDR2 YFSETQ. The CDR3 loop reads CASSPGTGGGNTEAFF. CDR3 DNA sequence: TGCGCCAGCAGCCCTGGGACAGGGGGCGGGAACACTGAAGCTTTCTTT.

V is TRBV4-1 and J is TRBJ1-2; no clear D gene. This CDR3 comprises 14 residues. The V end was cut by 4 bases, the J end by 3 bases, with 12 bases between. Looked up from germline, CDR1 is MGHRA and CDR2 is YSYEKL. CDR3 sequence reads: CASSPAGGDYGYTF. Written as DNA, the CDR3 is TGCGCCAGCAGCCCTGCAGGTGGGGACTATGGCTACACCTTC.

The J gene is TRBJ2-3, the V gene TRBV5-4, with D perhaps matching TRBD2 (5 bases). CDR3 size: 14 residues. Trimming pared 5 bases from V and 1 base from J, leaving 11 bases between. Germline V gives CDR1 SGHNT, CDR2 YYREEE (reference sequence). The CDR3 here is CASSFTGGTDTQYF. For the CDR3, the DNA is TGTGCCAGCAGTTTTACCGGGGGCACAGATACGCAGTATTTT.

The gene calls are TRBV25-1 and TRBJ2-5; 8 bases match TRBD1. The junction had 12 bases not matched to a gene; V was cut back by 4 bases and J by 5 bases. This CDR3 has 16 amino acids. Germline CDR1 reads MGHDK; CDR2 reads SYGVNS. CDR3 amino acids: CASSAQGAQLGETQYF. The CDR3 DNA reads as TGTGCCAGCAGTGCGCAGGGGGCGCAGTTGGGGGAGACCCAGTACTTC.

This clone occurred a few times. The chain couples TRBV28 to TRBJ1-2; D not resolved. In germline, CDR1 is MDHEN, CDR2 SYDVKM. Between the trimmed V and J ends, which lost 5 bases and 6 bases, there was a span of 16 bases. This CDR3 is built from 14 residues. DNA for the CDR3: TGTGCCAGCAGTAACTCAGATCGCCGCCATGGCTACACCTTC. Residues: CASSNSDRRHGYTF.

The chain joins TRBV5-6 to TRBJ2-3; TRBD2 agrees at 7 bases. Germline V gene data show CDR1 as SGHDT and CDR2 as YYEEEE. The CDR3 is made up of 17 amino acids. The J segment lost 0 bases and the V segment lost 3 bases, leaving 10 bases of the junction unmatched. CDR3 in DNA: TGTGCCAGCAGCTATCTTGGACTAGTCTATAGCACAGATACGCAGTATTTT. Its translation is CASSYLGLVYSTDTQYF.

To note about this clone: Other DNA sequences in the sample encode the same CDR3. The chain links TRBV7-3 to TRBJ1-1; possible D gene TRBD1, 6 bases. The CDR3 contains 13 residues. The V and J ends lost 6 bases and 6 bases respectively, with 14 bases between them. Germline V gene sequence: CDR1 SGHTA, CDR2 FQGTGA. The CDR3 spells CASSSTGGAEAFF. The CDR3 DNA reads as TGTGCCAGCAGTTCAACGGGGGGCGCTGAAGCTTTCTTT. The whole variable domain, remainder taken from reference TRBV7-3 and TRBJ1-1, is GAGVSQTPSNKVTEKGKYVELRCDPISGHTALYWYRQSLGQGPEFLIYFQGTGAADDSGLPNDRFFAVRPEGSVSTLKIQRTERGDSAVYLCASSSTGGAEAFFGQGTRLTVV.

The chain is built from TRBV5-6 and TRBJ1-2; TRBD1 matches at 7 bases. This CDR3 is built from 16 residues. The germline CDR1 and CDR2 sequences are SGHDT and YYEEEE. The ends lost 4 bases at V and 3 bases at J; junction bases unmatched: 12. CDR3 protein: CASSAAQGLGDYGYTF. In DNA form, the CDR3 reads TGTGCCAGCAGCGCAGCACAGGGGTTGGGGGACTATGGCTACACCTTC.

The rearrangement links TRBV19 to TRBJ1-2; possibly TRBD1 for D (6 bases). This CDR3 spans 13 amino acids. Between the trimmed V and J ends, which lost 7 bases and 3 bases, there was a span of 12 bases. In germline, CDR1 is LNHDA, CDR2 SQIVND (reference sequence). The CDR3 DNA is TGTGCCAGTAAGAACAGGGTGGACTATGGCTACACCTTC. Residues: CASKNRVDYGYTF.

V gene TRBV6-6 combines with J gene TRBJ2-7; D may be TRBD1 (6 bases). Germline-derived CDR1 and CDR2 are MNHNY and SVGAGI (reference sequence). This CDR3 is 14 amino acids long. The V end lost 3 bases, the J end lost 1 base, and 10 bases lay between the germline ends. Here the CDR3 reads CASSYEQGSYEQYF. CDR3 DNA: TGTGCCAGCAGTTATGAACAGGGTTCCTACGAGCAGTACTTC.

V and J are TRBV28 and TRBJ2-1, with TRBD2 matching over 11 bases. This CDR3 has 17 amino acids. Trimming cost V 6 bases and J 3 bases; bases outside gene matches: 10. From germline, CDR1 is MDHEN and CDR2 SYDVKM. DNA for the CDR3: TGTGCCAGCAGGCCGATACTAGCGGGAGATCTCTACAATGAGCAGTTCTTC. It specifies CASRPILAGDLYNEQFF.

The rearrangement joins TRBV9 to TRBJ2-7, with D perhaps TRBD1 (6 bases). V shed 0 bases and J shed 3 bases, with 19 bases lying between them. From germline, CDR1 is SGDLS and CDR2 YYNGEE. The CDR3 consists of 17 residues. Here the CDR3 DNA reads TGTGCCAGCAGCGTAGGACCGGGGCCAAAAGGGGGCTACGAGCAGTACTTC. Translation gives CASSVGPGPKGGYEQYF.

V is TRBV6-5 and J is TRBJ2-3; the match to TRBD2 covers 11 bases. CDR3 length: 15 residues. Per germline, CDR1 MNHEY and CDR2 SVGAGI. V lost 5 bases to trimming and J lost 4 bases; unmatched junction nucleotides: 5. The CDR3 DNA reads as TGTGCCAGCAGTCTTTCTAGCGGGGGGTCAGATACGCAGTATTTT. This translates into CASSLSSGGSDTQYF.

V is TRBV6-1 and J is TRBJ2-7, with TRBD2 identical over 7 bases. Germline CDR1 MNHNS, CDR2 SASEGT. J lost 0 bases, V lost 2 bases, and 4 bases had no gene match. CDR3 length: 15 residues. The CDR3, as DNA: TGTGCCAGCAGTGAATTAGCGGGCAGCTCCTACGAGCAGTACTTC. Protein sequence: CASSELAGSSYEQYF.

This chain joins TRBV28 and TRBJ1-1; D is uncertain. The germline CDR1 and CDR2 sequences are MDHEN and SYDVKM. The CDR3 is 13 amino acids. V lost 6 bases to trimming and J lost 6 bases, with 14 bases between them. The CDR3 sequence is CASSRKVRAEAFF. DNA of the CDR3: TGTGCCAGCAGCAGGAAGGTTCGCGCTGAAGCTTTCTTT.

The chain combines TRBV5-4 with TRBJ1-2; D is perhaps TRBD1 (5 bases). The CDR3 spans 15 residues. Germline values: CDR1 SGHNT, CDR2 YYREEE (reference sequence). V lost 0 bases and J lost 4, with 13 bases in between. CDR3 bases: TGTGCCAGCAGCTTGGGCGCATTAGGGACCTATGGCTACACCTTC. Encoded protein: CASSLGALGTYGYTF. The whole variable domain, remainder taken from reference TRBV5-4 and TRBJ1-2, is ETGVTQSPTHLIKTRGQQVTLRCSSQSGHNTVSWYQQALGQGPQFIFQYYREEENGRGNFPPRFSGLQFPNYSSELNVNALELDDSALYLCASSLGALGTYGYTFGSGTRLTVV.

This rearrangement joins TRBV15 to TRBJ1-3; D uncertain. This CDR3 is built from 15 residues. Germline assignment: CDR1 LNHNV and CDR2 YYDKDF (reference sequence). The V gene lost 0 bases and the J gene lost 7 bases, with 13 bases spanning the gap. The CDR3 reads CATSRDKGSSNTIYF. Here the CDR3 DNA reads TGTGCCACCAGCAGAGATAAAGGGAGCAGCAACACCATATATTTT.

Concerning this clone: This specimen includes other DNA sequences encoding the same CDR3. The gene calls are TRBV5-5 and TRBJ1-3, with a weak D call TRBD1 (6 bases). Germline CDR1 reads SGHKS; CDR2 reads YYEKEE (reference sequence). The CDR3 runs 14 residues. V was cut by 0 bases and J by 4 bases, with 8 bases left in between. DNA for the CDR3: TGTGCCAGCAGCTTGGCGGGGGCCGGAAACACCATATATTTT. Its translation: CASSLAGAGNTIYF.

This chain joins TRBV2 and TRBJ1-1; maybe TRBD1 (5 bases). Germline assignment: CDR1 SNHLY and CDR2 FYNNEI. Trimming took 7 bases from V and 5 from J, leaving 32 bases between them. This CDR3 comprises 19 residues. The DNA for the CDR3 is TGTGCCAGCATCCTTAATCGCCGGGACGGCTTGGCGGTCGGAACTGAAGCTTTCTTT. Translating it yields CASILNRRDGLAVGTEAFF.

The chain is built from TRBV4-1 and TRBJ2-7; 8 positions agree with TRBD2. The germline V gene has CDR1 MGHRA and CDR2 YSYEKL. V was clipped by 0 bases and J by 2 bases; unmatched bases: 3. This CDR3 is 15 amino acids long. As DNA, the CDR3 is TGCGCCAGCAGCCAAGAGCAGCGGGAGACCTACGAGCAGTACTTC. Its translation is CASSQEQRETYEQYF.

The chain uses TRBV4-2 and TRBJ2-7; D remains ambiguous. V was pared by 2 bases and J by 6 bases, with 11 bases between. Germline V gene sequence: CDR1 LGHNA, CDR2 YNFKEQ. This CDR3 is 13 amino acids long. CDR3 in amino acids: CASSQTSNPEQYF. CDR3 coding DNA: TGTGCCAGCAGCCAAACGTCAAACCCCGAGCAGTACTTC.

This sequence joins TRBV27 and TRBJ2-1; 7 bases align to TRBD2. The CDR3 runs 14 residues. CDR1 and CDR2 from the germline V gene are MNHEY and SMNVEV (reference sequence). V lost 6 bases and J lost 8; bases outside the gene matches: 10. DNA for the CDR3: TGTGCCAGCAGCCGACAGACTAGCAGCGATGAGCAGTTCTTC. Its translation: CASSRQTSSDEQFF.

This sequence joins TRBV7-3 and TRBJ1-1, with 10 bases matching TRBD1. Per the germline V gene, CDR1 is SGHTA and CDR2 is FQGTGA. V was clipped by 4 bases and J by 10 bases; unmatched bases: 6. The CDR3 has 13 amino acids. Here the CDR3 reads CASSSTGGAGAFF. DNA of the CDR3: TGTGCCAGCAGCTCGACAGGGGGCGCGGGAGCTTTCTTT.

The V call is TRBV6-4, the J call TRBJ2-1; 13 bases fit TRBD2. J lost 7 bases, V lost 4 bases, and 7 bases had no gene match. The CDR3 is 16 amino acids. CDR1 is MRHNA, CDR2 SNTAGT, per germline. The CDR3, as DNA: TGTGCCAGCAGTGCCGCCGGGACTAGCGGGATTAATGAGCAGTTCTTC. Encoded protein: CASSAAGTSGINEQFF.

The rearrangement links TRBV19 to TRBJ1-3; D gene uncertain. CDR3 length equals 14 residues. Trimming removed 10 bases at V and 0 bases at J, with 13 bases between. CDR1 and CDR2 from the germline V gene are LNHDA and SQIVND (reference sequence). CDR3 nucleotide sequence: TGTGCCACCACCCTCTCAGTCTCTGGAAACACCATATATTTT. This gives the protein CATTLSVSGNTIYF.

The genes are TRBV6-5 and TRBJ2-7; 7 nucleotides line up with TRBD1. Losses at the gene ends were 4 bases for V and 3 bases for J; bases not matched to a gene: 9. The CDR3 runs 15 residues. Germline values: CDR1 MNHEY, CDR2 SVGAGI. The chain's CDR3 is CASSSRPDRVYEQYF. The CDR3 DNA is TGTGCCAGCAGTTCCCGGCCTGACAGGGTCTACGAGCAGTACTTC.

This chain links TRBV11-2 with TRBJ2-7, with unresolved D. The CDR3 contains 12 residues. The V end lost 2 bases, the J end lost 4 bases, and 6 bases lay between the germline ends. Germline V gene sequence: CDR1 SGHAT, CDR2 FQNNGV. CDR3 nucleotides: TGTGCCAGCAGCTTACACGGATACGAGCAGTACTTC. Amino acids: CASSLHGYEQYF.

This chain joins TRBV19 and TRBJ1-4; possibly TRBD1 for D (5 bases). The ends were cut back, 7 bases at V and 4 bases at J, with 19 bases in the middle. The CDR3 extends over 16 amino acids. CDR1 is LNHDA, CDR2 SQIVND, per germline (reference sequence). CDR3: CASNPRDGAINEKLFF. Here the CDR3 DNA reads TGTGCCAGTAATCCCCGGGACGGAGCGATTAATGAAAAACTGTTTTTT.